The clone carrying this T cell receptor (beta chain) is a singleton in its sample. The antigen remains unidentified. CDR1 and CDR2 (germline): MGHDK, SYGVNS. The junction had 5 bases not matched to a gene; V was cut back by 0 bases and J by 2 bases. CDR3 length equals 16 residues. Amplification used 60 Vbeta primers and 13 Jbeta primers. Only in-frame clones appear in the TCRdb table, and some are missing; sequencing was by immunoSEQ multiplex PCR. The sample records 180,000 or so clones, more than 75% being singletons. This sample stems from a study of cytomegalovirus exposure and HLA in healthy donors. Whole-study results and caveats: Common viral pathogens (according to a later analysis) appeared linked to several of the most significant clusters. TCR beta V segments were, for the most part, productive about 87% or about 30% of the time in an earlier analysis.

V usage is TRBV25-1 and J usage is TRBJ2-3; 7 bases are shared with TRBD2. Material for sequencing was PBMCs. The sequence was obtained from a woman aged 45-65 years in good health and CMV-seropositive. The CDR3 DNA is TGTGCCAGCAGTGAATATCAGCGGGGCGTCACAGATACGCAGTATTTT. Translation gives CASSEYQRGVTDTQYF.